This T cell receptor beta chain was sequenced during a study of blood T cell repertoires in COVID-19. CDR3 length equals 13 residues. Per germline, CDR1 KGHSH and CDR2 LQKENI. V lost 3 bases and J 6 bases, leaving 8 bases between the germline ends. In the original workflow: Reference gene primer amplification gave nucleated cell count estimates. Using immunoSEQ multiplex PCR, the repertoire was profiled, and TCRdb retains in-frame clones only, with some absent. V and J calls and clone size are as listed in that table; D and trimming were resolved from the DNA. There are about 110,000 clones in the sample; 70% to 90% occur only once, and 15% to 20% lies in the top ten.

The receptor was derived from a woman aged 60 to 75 with acute or convalescent COVID-19. The chain has TRBV18 and TRBJ2-2; D perhaps matches TRBD2 (5 bases). The sample was peripheral blood. The CDR3 here is CASSPMEAGELFF. Here the CDR3 DNA reads TGTGCCAGCTCACCTATGGAGGCCGGGGAGCTGTTTTTT.